This is a list of T cell receptor beta chains from one sample in a study of T cell responses to AZD1222 COVID-19 vaccine. Produced via immunoSEQ multiplex PCR; TCRdb's table is partial and in-frame only. The table lists more than 100,000 clones, about 91% of them singletons. Specimen: peripheral blood, collected on day 0 of AZD1222 vaccination. All receptors derive from an adult in good health. Each CDR3 is given with its conserved first and last residue. The D gene is left open where the match is weak. Part of the rows lack a size; the others show once, few, many or a class for expanded clones.

D: .
J: TRBJ1-2
size: .
V: TRBV9
CDR3: CASGRDNSNYGYTF
DNA: TGTGCCAGCGGTCGGGACAATAGTAACTATGGCTACACCTTC

D: .
J: TRBJ2-5
size: once
V: TRBV7-2
CDR3: CASSLVAPETQYF
DNA: TGTGCCAGCAGCTTAGTAGCCCCAGAGACCCAGTACTTC

D: .
J: TRBJ1-2
size: .
V: TRBV4-1
CDR3: CASSQDPGNYGYTF
DNA: TGCGCCAGCAGCCAAGATCCTGGTAACTATGGCTACACCTTC

D: .
J: TRBJ1-6
size: .
V: TRBV7-9
CDR3: CASSEGNSPLHF
DNA: TGTGCCAGCAGTGAAGGGAATTCACCCCTCCACTTT

D: .
J: TRBJ1-5
size: .
V: TRBV6-5
CDR3: CASSRGAEPQHF
DNA: TGTGCCAGCAGTCGGGGAGCCGAGCCCCAGCATTTT

D: .
J: TRBJ1-2
size: .
V: TRBV6-2/TRBV6-3
CDR3: CASSSQAGTQGYTF
DNA: TGTGCCAGCAGTTCCCAGGCAGGTACTCAGGGCTACACCTTC

D: .
J: TRBJ1-4
size: medium-sized
V: TRBV14
CDR3: CASRDNRQEKLFF
DNA: TGTGCCAGCCGGGACAACCGACAGGAAAAACTGTTTTTT

D: .
J: TRBJ1-6
size: .
V: TRBV5-6
CDR3: CASSLKVLGSPLHF
DNA: TGTGCCAGCAGCTTGAAGGTTTTAGGTTCACCCCTCCACTTT

D: TRBD1
J: TRBJ2-1
size: .
V: TRBV9
CDR3: CASSLTGATSSSYNEQFF
DNA: TGTGCCAGCAGCCTGACAGGGGCCACCTCGAGCTCCTACAATGAGCAGTTCTTC

D: .
J: TRBJ2-2
size: .
V: TRBV19
CDR3: CASRQGMSTGELFF
DNA: TGTGCCAGTAGGCAGGGGATGAGCACCGGGGAGCTGTTTTTT

D: TRBD1
J: TRBJ2-7
size: .
V: TRBV11-2
CDR3: CASSLARTGNEQYF
DNA: TGTGCCAGCAGCTTAGCCCGGACAGGGAACGAGCAGTACTTC

D: TRBD1
J: TRBJ1-3
size: .
V: TRBV7-9
CDR3: CASIKEWQGASGNTIYF
DNA: TGTGCCAGCATTAAAGAATGGCAGGGGGCCTCGGGAAACACCATATATTTT

D: .
J: TRBJ1-1
size: .
V: TRBV5-1
CDR3: CASSSKGGNTEAFF
DNA: TGCGCCAGCAGCAGTAAGGGGGGGAACACTGAAGCTTTCTTT

D: TRBD1
J: TRBJ1-4
size: .
V: TRBV6-1
CDR3: CASSESAGGNEKLFF
DNA: TGTGCCAGCAGTGAATCGGCAGGGGGGAATGAAAAACTGTTTTTT

D: .
J: TRBJ2-5
size: .
V: TRBV5-1
CDR3: CASSTGIFQETQYF
DNA: TGCGCCAGCAGCACGGGAATATTCCAAGAGACCCAGTACTTC

D: .
J: TRBJ1-5
size: .
V: TRBV21-1
CDR3: CASSRDRGSNQPQHF
DNA: TGTGCCAGCAGCCGGGACAGGGGTAGCAATCAGCCCCAGCATTTT

D: .
J: TRBJ2-1
size: .
V: TRBV11-2
CDR3: CASSSYRNPNNEQFF
DNA: TGTGCCAGCAGCTCATACAGGAATCCTAACAATGAGCAGTTCTTC